The sequence of this T cell receptor (beta chain) was determined in a study of CD8+ T cells in alopecia areata. Specimens obtained from alopecia areata patients comprised lesional scalp punch biopsies and peripheral blood. T lymphocytes (CD4+ and CD8+) were sorted from PBMCs. Reverse transcribed after extraction, RNA yielded cDNA as the sequencing template. TCRdb's copy holds only in-frame clones and misses some; the assay was immunoSEQ multiplex PCR. The sample carries hundreds of thousands of clones, 50% to 60% recorded once. The specimen comprised CD4+ T cells sorted from blood, sampled at week 0. The clonotype originates from a human donor with alopecia areata.

CDR3 coding DNA: TGCGCCAGCAGCGCAGGCCAAGTGGCGGGAGGTTCCGAGCAGTACTTC. This translates into CASSAGQVAGGSEQYF. The chain couples TRBV4-1 to TRBJ2-7; 8 nucleotides agree with TRBD2. Per the germline V gene, CDR1 is MGHRA and CDR2 is YSYEKL. V lost 5 bases to trimming and J lost 6 bases; unmatched junction nucleotides: 15. The CDR3 covers 16 residues.